The 21 T cell receptor beta chains below come from one sample, sequenced in a study of blood T cell repertoires in COVID-19. Produced via immunoSEQ multiplex PCR; TCRdb's table is partial and in-frame only. The sample carries 50,000 to 75,000 clones, 65% to 80% recorded once. Sequences were obtained from peripheral blood. The receptors were gathered from a man aged 55 to 70 with acute or convalescent COVID-19.

The CDR3 region has the DNA TGTGCCAGCACCGGGACTAGCGGGTCCCAAGAGACCCAGTACTTC. Protein product: CASTGTSGSQETQYF. The V and J genes are TRBV28 and TRBJ2-5, with 12 bases that match TRBD2. This CDR3 contains 15 residues. CDR1 is MDHEN and CDR2 is SYDVKM in the germline V gene. The V and J ends lost 7 bases and 1 base, in that order; junction bases with no gene match: 4.

CDR3 sequence: CASSLGQSGVGYTF. In DNA, the CDR3 is TGTGCCAGCAGCTTGGGCCAATCAGGGGTGGGCTACACCTTC. This chain uses TRBV7-9 with TRBJ1-2; perhaps TRBD1 as D (6 bases). Between the trimmed V and J ends, which lost 3 bases and 8 bases, there was a span of 16 bases. The CDR3 covers 14 residues. The germline gives CDR1 SEHNR, CDR2 FQNEAQ (reference sequence). The full variable domain, completed using reference TRBV7-9 and TRBJ1-2, is DTGVSQNPRHKITKRGQNVTFRCDPISEHNRLYWYRQTLGQGPEFLTYFQNEAQLEKSRLLSDRFSAERPKGSFSTLEIQRTEQGDSAMYLCASSLGQSGVGYTFGSGTRLTVV.

The chain employs TRBV5-3 and TRBJ1-5; 7 positions agree with TRBD1. TRBV5-3 is classed as an ORF, of uncertain function. The junction had 19 bases not matched to a gene; V was cut back by 10 bases and J by 3 bases. CDR3 length equals 17 residues. DNA for the CDR3: TGTGCCCCTTGGGGACAGACATGCTTAGTTTCCAATCAGCCCCAGCATTTT. This encodes CAPWGQTCLVSNQPQHF.

This sequence joins TRBV6-1 and TRBJ2-7, with 10 bases fitting TRBD1. This CDR3 is built from 16 residues. After removal of 3 bases from V and 3 bases from J, the junction contained 8 bases not matched to a gene. In germline, CDR1 is MNHNS, CDR2 SASEGT. The CDR3 is CASSDLRDRGFYEQYF. DNA of the CDR3: TGTGCCAGCAGTGATCTCCGGGACAGGGGATTCTACGAGCAGTACTTC.

The chain recombines TRBV24-1 with TRBJ2-5; D is perhaps TRBD1 (6 bases). The ends were cut back, 4 bases at V and 5 bases at J, with 13 bases in the middle. CDR3 size: 14 residues. In germline, CDR1 is KGHDR, CDR2 SFDVKD. CDR3 sequence (DNA): TGTGCCACCAGTGAGACGACAGGAGAGGAGACCCAGTACTTC. Translating it yields CATSETTGEETQYF.

V usage is TRBV4-1 and J usage is TRBJ2-5; D uncertain. The CDR3 consists of 13 residues. Germline loops: CDR1 MGHRA, CDR2 YSYEKL. V lost 0 bases to trimming and J lost 5 bases, with 7 bases between them. The DNA for the CDR3 is TGCGCCAGCAGCCAAGAGAGATTGGAGACCCAGTACTTC. This gives the protein CASSQERLETQYF.

The chain couples TRBV4-1 to TRBJ1-5; no definite D call. Trimming cost V 0 bases and J 7 bases, with 13 bases left between them. The germline gives CDR1 MGHRA, CDR2 YSYEKL. The CDR3 totals 15 residues. CDR3 DNA: TGCGCCAGCAGCCAAGAGGGAGGAGGCAGCCAGCCCCAGCATTTT. Its translation: CASSQEGGGSQPQHF.

V and J are TRBV9 and TRBJ1-2; D is possibly TRBD1 (5 bases). Germline V lookup: CDR1 SGDLS, CDR2 YYNGEE. Trimming left V 3 bases short and J 2 bases short, with 11 bases between. The CDR3 is 14 amino acids. The CDR3 sequence: CASSGVEGNYGYTF. The CDR3 DNA is TGTGCCAGCAGCGGGGTGGAGGGGAACTATGGCTACACCTTC.

The rearrangement joins TRBV5-1 to TRBJ1-2, with 9 bases that match TRBD1. Per the germline V gene, CDR1 is SGHRS and CDR2 is YFSETQ. This CDR3 region has 15 residues. After removal of 3 bases from V and 4 bases from J, the junction contained 7 bases not matched to a gene. The CDR3 nucleotides read TGCGCCAGCAGCTCCGGGACAGGGCGGACCTATGGCTACACCTTC. It specifies CASSSGTGRTYGYTF.

The chain carries TRBV11-3 and TRBJ2-7; TRBD2 aligns across 9 bases. The CDR3 is made up of 14 amino acids. V lost 3 bases to trimming and J lost 7 bases; unmatched junction nucleotides: 7. The germline V gene encodes CDR1 SGHNT and CDR2 YENEEA. CDR3 region: CASSLASGEGEQYF. CDR3 bases: TGTGCCAGCAGCTTGGCTAGCGGGGAGGGAGAGCAGTACTTC.

The rearrangement uses TRBV4-2 and TRBJ2-1; D possibly corresponds to TRBD2 (6 bases). V was clipped by 0 bases and J by 0 bases, with 18 bases between them. Germline values: CDR1 LGHNA, CDR2 YNFKEQ. CDR3 length: 19 amino acids. The CDR3 DNA reads TGTGCCAGCAGCCAAGATCTATCAGGGACTGGGAGCTCCTACAATGAGCAGTTCTTC. Amino acid sequence: CASSQDLSGTGSSYNEQFF.

The chain employs TRBV7-2 and TRBJ2-7, with TRBD2 matching over 7 bases. Per the germline V gene, CDR1 is SGHTA and CDR2 is FQGNSA. The V gene end was trimmed by 5 bases and the J gene end by 6 bases; junction bases not matched to a gene: 13. This CDR3 has 15 residues. The CDR3 loop reads CASSLLSGRVGEQYF. As DNA, the CDR3 is TGTGCCAGCAGCCTCCTTAGCGGGCGGGTAGGCGAGCAGTACTTC.

The chain joins TRBV7-3 to TRBJ2-3, with a weak D call TRBD2 (6 bases). The V and J ends lost 5 bases and 0 bases respectively, with 18 bases between them. The CDR3 contains 17 residues. The germline gives CDR1 SGHTA, CDR2 FQGTGA. The CDR3 reads CASSPFGGGDSTDTQYF. For the CDR3, the DNA is TGTGCCAGCAGCCCTTTCGGTGGCGGGGACAGCACAGATACGCAGTATTTT.

This clone was counted only a few times. V usage is TRBV30 and J usage is TRBJ1-5, with D possibly being TRBD1 (6 bases). Germline V lookup: CDR1 GTSNPN, CDR2 SVGIG (reference sequence). This CDR3 is 15 amino acids long. The V end was cut by 1 base, the J end by 2 bases, with 12 bases between. CDR3 nucleotides: TGTGCCTGGAGTGGGGGCGGGGGGCGCAATCAGCCCCAGCATTTT. Protein product: CAWSGGGGRNQPQHF.

The chain uses TRBV5-6 and TRBJ2-2; D uncertain. Trimming removed 0 bases at V and 6 bases at J, with 6 bases between. The V gene's germline CDR1 is SGHDT and CDR2 YYEEEE. This CDR3 has 13 residues. The CDR3 loop is CASSLVLAGELFF. Here the CDR3 DNA reads TGTGCCAGCAGCTTGGTCCTAGCCGGGGAGCTGTTTTTT.

This clone turned up a few times. The genes are TRBV18 and TRBJ1-1, with D possibly being TRBD1 (6 bases). Per germline, CDR1 KGHSH and CDR2 LQKENI. This CDR3 spans 13 amino acids. The V and J ends lost 3 bases and 7 bases respectively, with 12 bases between them. CDR3: CASSPQGRIEAFF. The CDR3, as DNA: TGTGCCAGCTCACCTCAGGGGCGGATTGAAGCTTTCTTT.

The chain combines TRBV9 with TRBJ1-2; D might be TRBD1 (5 bases). The CDR3 consists of 15 residues. Germline CDR1 SGDLS, CDR2 YYNGEE. Trimming took 0 bases from V and 3 from J, leaving 12 bases between them. CDR3 nucleotides: TGTGCCAGCAGCGTAGGGCCCTCGGGGGACTATGGCTACACCTTC. Its protein is CASSVGPSGDYGYTF.

The chain recombines TRBV12-3 or TRBV12-4 with TRBJ1-3; unclear D gene. CDR3 size: 10 residues. Trimming stripped 3 bases from V and 9 bases from J, with 3 bases between. CDR3 nucleotides: TGTGCCAGCAGTTTCAGCACCATATATTTT. Amino acid sequence: CASSFSTIYF.

The DNA of the CDR3 is TGTGCCAGCAGCCAAAGACCGGGACAGGGTGGTTCACCCCTCCACTTT. It encodes CASSQRPGQGGSPLHF. The genes are TRBV4-2 and TRBJ1-6; 9 positions agree with TRBD1. The ends lost 2 bases at V and 9 bases at J; junction bases unmatched: 8. CDR3 size: 16 residues. CDR1 is LGHNA and CDR2 is YNFKEQ in the germline V gene.

This chain uses TRBV19 with TRBJ2-7; 9 bases fit TRBD2. The CDR3 is 16 amino acids. In germline, CDR1 is LNHDA, CDR2 SQIVND (reference sequence). Trimming cost V 3 bases and J 2 bases; bases outside gene matches: 8. The CDR3 loop reads CASSIKRAGGPYEQYF. CDR3 sequence (DNA): TGTGCCAGTAGTATTAAGAGGGCGGGAGGGCCCTACGAGCAGTACTTC.

The rearrangement links TRBV28 to TRBJ1-2; 10 nucleotides match TRBD1. Unmatched junction bases numbered 5, after V lost 5 bases and J lost 2 bases. In germline, CDR1 is MDHEN, CDR2 SYDVKM. The CDR3 is 15 amino acids. The DNA of the CDR3 is TGTGCCAGCAGTCAAGGACAGGGGGTGAACTATGGCTACACCTTC. The encoded protein is CASSQGQGVNYGYTF.